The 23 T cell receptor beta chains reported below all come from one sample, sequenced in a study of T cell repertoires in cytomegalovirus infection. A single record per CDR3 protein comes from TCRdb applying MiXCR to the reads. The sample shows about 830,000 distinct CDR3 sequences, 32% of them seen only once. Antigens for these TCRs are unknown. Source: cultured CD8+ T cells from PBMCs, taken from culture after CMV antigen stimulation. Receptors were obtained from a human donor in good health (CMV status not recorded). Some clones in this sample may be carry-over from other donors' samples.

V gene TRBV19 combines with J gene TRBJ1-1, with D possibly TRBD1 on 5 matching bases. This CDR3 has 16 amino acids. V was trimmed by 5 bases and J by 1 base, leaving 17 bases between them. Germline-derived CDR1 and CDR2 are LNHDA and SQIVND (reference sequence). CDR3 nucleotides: TGTGCCAGTAGTCCGCGCCGGGACGGCTGGAACACTGAAGCTTTCTTT. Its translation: CASSPRRDGWNTEAFF.

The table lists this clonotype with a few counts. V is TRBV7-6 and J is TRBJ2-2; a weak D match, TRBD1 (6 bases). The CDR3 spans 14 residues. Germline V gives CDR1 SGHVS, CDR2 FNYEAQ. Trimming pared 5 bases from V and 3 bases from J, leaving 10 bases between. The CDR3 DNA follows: TGTGCCAGCAGCCCTCACAGGGACACCGGGGAGCTGTTTTTT. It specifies CASSPHRDTGELFF.

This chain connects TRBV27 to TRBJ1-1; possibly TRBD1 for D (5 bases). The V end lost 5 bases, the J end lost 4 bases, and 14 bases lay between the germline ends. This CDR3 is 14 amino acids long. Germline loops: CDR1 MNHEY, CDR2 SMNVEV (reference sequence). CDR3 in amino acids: CASSEGWGGTEAFF. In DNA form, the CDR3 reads TGTGCCAGCAGTGAGGGGTGGGGGGGCACTGAAGCTTTCTTT.

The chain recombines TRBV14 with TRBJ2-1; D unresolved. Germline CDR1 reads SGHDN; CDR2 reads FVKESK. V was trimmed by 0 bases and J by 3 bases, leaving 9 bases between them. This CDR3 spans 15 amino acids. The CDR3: CASSQDLPNYNEQFF. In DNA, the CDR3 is TGTGCCAGCAGCCAAGACCTACCCAACTACAATGAGCAGTTCTTC.

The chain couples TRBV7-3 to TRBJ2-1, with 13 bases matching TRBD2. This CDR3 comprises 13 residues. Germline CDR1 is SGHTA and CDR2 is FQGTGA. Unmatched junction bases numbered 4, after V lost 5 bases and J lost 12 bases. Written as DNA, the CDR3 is TGTGCCAGCAGCCTGAGGACTAGCGGGGGGCAGTTCTTC. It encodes CASSLRTSGGQFF.

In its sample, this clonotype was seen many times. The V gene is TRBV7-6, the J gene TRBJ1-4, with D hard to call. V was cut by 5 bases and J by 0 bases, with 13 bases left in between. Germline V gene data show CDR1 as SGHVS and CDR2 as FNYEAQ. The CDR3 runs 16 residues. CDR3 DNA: TGTGCCAGCAGCCGTGACGGGGATGCAACTAATGAAAAACTGTTTTTT. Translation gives CASSRDGDATNEKLFF.

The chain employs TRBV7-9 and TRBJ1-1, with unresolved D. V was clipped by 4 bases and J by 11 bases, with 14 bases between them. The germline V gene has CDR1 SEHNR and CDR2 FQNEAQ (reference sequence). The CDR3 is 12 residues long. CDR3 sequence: CASSSGNYRAFF. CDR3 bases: TGTGCCAGCAGCTCTGGTAATTACCGGGCTTTCTTT.

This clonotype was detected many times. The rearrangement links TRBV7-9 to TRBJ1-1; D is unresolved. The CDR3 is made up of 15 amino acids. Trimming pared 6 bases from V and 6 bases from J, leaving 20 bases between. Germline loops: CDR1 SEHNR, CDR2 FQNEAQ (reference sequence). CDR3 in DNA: TGTGCCAGCAGTTCCTGGCTTGGGAGTTCGCCTGAAGCTTTCTTT. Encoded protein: CASSSWLGSSPEAFF.

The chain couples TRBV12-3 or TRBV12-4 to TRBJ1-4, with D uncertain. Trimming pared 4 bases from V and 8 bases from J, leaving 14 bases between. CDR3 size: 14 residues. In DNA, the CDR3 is TGTGCCAGCAGTTCCTCGGGGTTTATAGAAAAACTGTTTTTT. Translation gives CASSSSGFIEKLFF.

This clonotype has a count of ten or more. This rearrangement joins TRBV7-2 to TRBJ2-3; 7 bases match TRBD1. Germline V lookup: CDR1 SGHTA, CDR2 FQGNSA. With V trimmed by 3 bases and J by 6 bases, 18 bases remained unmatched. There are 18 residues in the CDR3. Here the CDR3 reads CASSFKTGLKVPADTQYF. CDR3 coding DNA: TGTGCCAGCAGCTTTAAGACAGGGTTAAAGGTGCCGGCGGATACGCAGTATTTT.

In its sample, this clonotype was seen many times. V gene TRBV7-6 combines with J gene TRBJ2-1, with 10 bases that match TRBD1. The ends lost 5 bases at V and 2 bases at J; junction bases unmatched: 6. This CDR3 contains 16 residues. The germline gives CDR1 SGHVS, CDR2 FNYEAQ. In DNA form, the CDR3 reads TGTGCCAGCAGCCAACGGGACAGGGGCACCTACAATGAGCAGTTCTTC. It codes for CASSQRDRGTYNEQFF.

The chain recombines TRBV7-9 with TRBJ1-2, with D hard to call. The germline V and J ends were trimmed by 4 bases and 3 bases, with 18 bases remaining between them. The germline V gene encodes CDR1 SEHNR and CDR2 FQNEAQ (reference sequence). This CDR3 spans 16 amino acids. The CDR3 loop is CASSSTGRDSDYGYTF. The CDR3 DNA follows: TGTGCCAGCAGCTCGACGGGTAGGGATAGTGACTATGGCTACACCTTC.

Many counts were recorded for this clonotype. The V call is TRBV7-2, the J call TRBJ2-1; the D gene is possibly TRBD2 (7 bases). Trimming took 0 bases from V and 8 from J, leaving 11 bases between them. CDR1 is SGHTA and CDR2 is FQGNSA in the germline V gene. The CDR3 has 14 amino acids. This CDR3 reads CASSLAGGQDEQFF. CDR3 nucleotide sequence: TGTGCCAGCAGCTTAGCGGGGGGGCAGGATGAGCAGTTCTTC. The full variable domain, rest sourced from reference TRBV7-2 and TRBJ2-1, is GAGVSQSPSNKVTEKGKDVELRCDPISGHTALYWYRQSLGQGLEFLIYFQGNSAPDKSGLPSDRFSAERTGGSVSTLTIQRTQQEDSAVYLCASSLAGGQDEQFFGPGTRLTVL.

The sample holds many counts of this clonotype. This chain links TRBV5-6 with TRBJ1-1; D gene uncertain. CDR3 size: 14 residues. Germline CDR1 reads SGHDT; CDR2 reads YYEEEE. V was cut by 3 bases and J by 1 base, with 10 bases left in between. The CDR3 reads CASSSPERNTEAFF. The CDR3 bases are TGTGCCAGCAGCTCGCCCGAGCGGAACACTGAAGCTTTCTTT.

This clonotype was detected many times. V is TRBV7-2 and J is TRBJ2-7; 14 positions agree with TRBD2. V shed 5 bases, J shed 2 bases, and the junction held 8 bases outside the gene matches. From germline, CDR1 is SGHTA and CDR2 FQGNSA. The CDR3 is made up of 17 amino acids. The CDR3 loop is CASSLEGLAGVPYEQYF. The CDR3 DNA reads TGTGCCAGCAGCCTGGAGGGACTAGCGGGGGTCCCCTACGAGCAGTACTTC.

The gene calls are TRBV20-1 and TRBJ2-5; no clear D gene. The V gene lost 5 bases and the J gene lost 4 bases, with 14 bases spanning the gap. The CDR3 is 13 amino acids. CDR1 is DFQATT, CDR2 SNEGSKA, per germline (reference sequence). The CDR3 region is CSASLGVGETQYF. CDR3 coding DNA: TGCAGTGCTTCTCTGGGTGTGGGAGAGACCCAGTACTTC.

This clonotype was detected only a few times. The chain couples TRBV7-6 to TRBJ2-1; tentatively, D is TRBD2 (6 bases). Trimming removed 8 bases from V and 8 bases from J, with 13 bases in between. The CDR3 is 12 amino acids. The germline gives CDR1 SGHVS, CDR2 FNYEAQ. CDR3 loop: CASRRRGDEQFF. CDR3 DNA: TGTGCCAGCCGGCGGCGGGGAGATGAGCAGTTCTTC.

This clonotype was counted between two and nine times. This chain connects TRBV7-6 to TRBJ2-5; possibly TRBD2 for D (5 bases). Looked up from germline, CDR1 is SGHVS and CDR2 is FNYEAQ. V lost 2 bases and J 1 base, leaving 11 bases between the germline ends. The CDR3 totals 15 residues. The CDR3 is CASSLMGGPQETQYF. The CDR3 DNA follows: TGTGCCAGCAGCTTAATGGGCGGGCCCCAAGAGACCCAGTACTTC.

CDR3 sequence (DNA): TGTGCCAGCAGCGATCCGGGACAGGGTTTCTTAAATGAGCAGTTCTTC. Residues: CASSDPGQGFLNEQFF. The gene calls are TRBV7-6 and TRBJ2-1; 9 nucleotides align to TRBD1. Trimming removed 5 bases from V and 7 bases from J; junction bases left unmatched: 12. The CDR3 extends over 16 amino acids. Germline V gene sequence: CDR1 SGHVS, CDR2 FNYEAQ.

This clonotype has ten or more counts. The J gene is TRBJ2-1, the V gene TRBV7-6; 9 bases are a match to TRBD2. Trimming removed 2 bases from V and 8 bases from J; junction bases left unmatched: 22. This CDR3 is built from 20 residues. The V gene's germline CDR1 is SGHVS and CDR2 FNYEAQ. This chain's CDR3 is CASSLTLGQVYSGGWDEQFF. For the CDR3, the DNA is TGTGCCAGCAGCTTAACTCTCGGACAGGTGTATAGCGGGGGCTGGGATGAGCAGTTCTTC.

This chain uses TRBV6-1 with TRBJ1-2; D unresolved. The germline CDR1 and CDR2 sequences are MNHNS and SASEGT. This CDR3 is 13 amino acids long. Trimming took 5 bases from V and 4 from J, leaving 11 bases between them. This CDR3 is CASSYEDFYGYTF. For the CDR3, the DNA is TGTGCCAGCAGTTACGAAGACTTCTATGGCTACACCTTC.

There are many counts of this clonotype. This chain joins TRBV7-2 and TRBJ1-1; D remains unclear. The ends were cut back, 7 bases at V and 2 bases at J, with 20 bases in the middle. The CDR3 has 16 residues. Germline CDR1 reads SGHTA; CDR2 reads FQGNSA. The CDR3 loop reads CASNIPGPIDNTEAFF. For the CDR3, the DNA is TGTGCCAGCAACATACCAGGCCCGATTGACAACACTGAAGCTTTCTTT.

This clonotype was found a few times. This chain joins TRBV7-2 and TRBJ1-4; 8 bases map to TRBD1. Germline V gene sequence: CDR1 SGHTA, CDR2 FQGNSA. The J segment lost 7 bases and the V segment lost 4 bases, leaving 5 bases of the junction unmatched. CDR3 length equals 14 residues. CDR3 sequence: CASSSGQGSEKLFF. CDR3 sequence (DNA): TGTGCCAGCAGCTCCGGACAGGGAAGTGAAAAACTGTTTTTT.